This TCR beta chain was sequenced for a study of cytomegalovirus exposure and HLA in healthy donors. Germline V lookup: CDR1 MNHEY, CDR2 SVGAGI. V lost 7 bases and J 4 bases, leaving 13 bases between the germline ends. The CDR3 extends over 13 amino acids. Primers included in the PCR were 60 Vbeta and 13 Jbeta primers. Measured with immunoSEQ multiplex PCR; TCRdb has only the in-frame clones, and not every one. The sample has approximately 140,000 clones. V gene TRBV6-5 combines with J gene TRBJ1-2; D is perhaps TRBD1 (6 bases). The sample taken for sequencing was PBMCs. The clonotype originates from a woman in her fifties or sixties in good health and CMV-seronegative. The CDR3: CASTEGGVYGYTF. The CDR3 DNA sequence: TGTGCCAGCACCGAGGGGGGGGTCTATGGCTACACCTTC.